What follows describes a single TCR beta chain. What it binds is unknown. The sample belongs to a study of shared clonotypes between healthy human individuals. Overall study findings and caveats: Sorted-subset sequencing, rarefaction showed, was incomplete despite large depth. Investigators collected only blood, and repertoires in tissues likely differ. Clonotype sharing across donors was expected to vary with sequencing depth.

Naive CD8 populations comprised CD45RO-negative cells positively selected for CCR7, excluding terminally differentiated effector memory CD45RA+ cells. V trimming: 0 bases; J trimming: 7 bases; junction bases outside the gene matches: 2. Germline V gives CDR1 LNHDA, CDR2 SQIVND (reference sequence). CDR3 length equals 13 residues. The repertoire was sequenced with immunoSEQ multiplex PCR; TCRdb's copy has only in-frame clones and lacks some. The sample holds some 2 million clones, less than 95% seen once. The chain couples TRBV19 to TRBJ1-1; 7 bases align to TRBD1. Material: naive CD8+ T cells sorted from blood. The source of this sequence is a young man in good health. The CDR3 sequence: CASSIDRQGEAFF. The CDR3, as DNA: TGTGCCAGTAGTATAGATCGACAGGGTGAAGCTTTCTTT.